These 30 T cell receptor beta chains share one sample of origin, sequenced in a study of blood T cell repertoires in COVID-19. The protocol was immunoSEQ multiplex PCR, while the TCRdb copy is restricted to in-frame clones and leaves out a portion. The repertoire holds roughly 57,000 clones, 79% seen once, with roughly 3.2% in the top ten. Sample: peripheral blood. All receptors come from a man aged 60 to 69 with acute or convalescent COVID-19.

This chain links TRBV6-1 with TRBJ1-4; D might be TRBD1 (6 bases). Germline V gene data show CDR1 as MNHNS and CDR2 as SASEGT. The CDR3 sequence is 14 residues long. Trimming took 6 bases from V and 4 from J, leaving 12 bases between them. In nucleotides, the CDR3 is TGTGCCAGCAGCAATTCAGGGGATAATGAAAAACTGTTTTTT. This codes for CASSNSGDNEKLFF.

The chain recombines TRBV6-5 with TRBJ2-1, with 7 bases that match TRBD1. This CDR3 has 16 residues. Germline assignment: CDR1 MNHEY and CDR2 SVGAGI. The junction had 6 bases not matched to a gene; V was cut back by 4 bases and J by 0 bases. CDR3 coding DNA: TGTGCCAGCAGTTTGGGGACAGCTTTCTCCTACAATGAGCAGTTCTTC. Its protein product is CASSLGTAFSYNEQFF.

V is TRBV15 and J is TRBJ2-7; the D gene is possibly TRBD1 (6 bases). Germline values: CDR1 LNHNV, CDR2 YYDKDF (reference sequence). Trimming took 0 bases from V and 5 from J, leaving 29 bases between them. CDR3 length: 20 amino acids. This chain's CDR3 is CATSRDSPILQGTSLHEQYF. CDR3 in DNA: TGTGCCACCAGCAGAGATTCGCCGATTTTACAGGGAACCTCTCTCCACGAGCAGTACTTC.

V is TRBV5-1 and J is TRBJ1-5; 8 bases align to TRBD1. CDR3 length equals 14 residues. V shed 4 bases and J 7 bases; nucleotides not matched to a gene: 7. In germline, CDR1 is SGHRS, CDR2 YFSETQ. The CDR3 nucleotides read TGCGCCAGCAGCACCGGACAGGGCGGACAGCCCCAGCATTTT. Encoded protein: CASSTGQGGQPQHF.

This chain links TRBV6-5 with TRBJ2-2; 7 bases fit TRBD2. Germline loops: CDR1 MNHEY, CDR2 SVGAGI. The CDR3 contains 14 residues. V dropped 11 bases and J dropped 1; count of bases not matched to a gene: 7. The CDR3 coding sequence is TGTGCCGCGGGGGAGGAGATGAACACCGGGGAGCTGTTTTTT. Translated: CAAGEEMNTGELFF.

This sequence joins TRBV2 and TRBJ1-6, with D possibly matching TRBD1 (6 bases). The CDR3 sequence is 14 residues long. Germline V CDR1 and CDR2: SNHLY, FYNNEI. V was trimmed by 6 bases and J by 5 bases, leaving 11 bases between them. CDR3 sequence reads: CASRQGFDNSPLHF. Here the CDR3 DNA reads TGTGCCAGCAGACAGGGTTTCGATAATTCACCCCTCCACTTT.

This chain links TRBV21-1 with TRBJ2-1; the table calls TRBD1, which could not be checked here. TRBV21-1 is designated a pseudogene. CDR3 length: 14 residues. CDR3: CASSKRAGYNEQFF. CDR3 bases: TGTGCCAGCAGCAAAAGGGCAGGGTACAATGAGCAGTTCTTC.

The genes are TRBV19 and TRBJ1-2; D is unclear. The CDR3 covers 17 residues. CDR1 and CDR2 from the germline V gene are LNHDA and SQIVND (reference sequence). Between the trimmed V and J ends, which lost 6 bases and 1 base, there was a span of 21 bases. CDR3 sequence: CASRSRTHKDVNYGYTF. The CDR3 DNA follows: TGTGCCAGTAGGTCCAGAACCCATAAAGATGTTAACTATGGCTACACCTTC.

The CDR3 is CASSLRRARSNTGELFF. The CDR3 DNA reads as TGTGCCAGCAGCCTTCGGCGGGCCCGTTCGAACACCGGGGAGCTGTTTTTT. V gene TRBV14 combines with J gene TRBJ2-2, with D possibly TRBD2 on 5 matching bases. V lost 4 bases, J lost 0 bases, and 15 bases lay in between. Germline CDR1 is SGHDN and CDR2 is FVKESK. CDR3 length: 17 amino acids.

The chain has TRBV10-2 and TRBJ1-1; D is unclear. There are 13 residues in the CDR3. Germline assignment: CDR1 WSHSY and CDR2 SAAADI. Trimming cost V 6 bases and J 1 base, with 9 bases left between them. The CDR3 region has the DNA TGCGCCAGCAGCTGGGCCGGGAACACTGAAGCTTTCTTT. Translation: CASSWAGNTEAFF.

The chain joins TRBV6-5 to TRBJ2-2; no clear D gene. This CDR3 spans 13 amino acids. V was pared by 8 bases and J by 4 bases, with 11 bases between. The germline gives CDR1 MNHEY, CDR2 SVGAGI. CDR3 DNA: TGTGCCAGCTTTCGACTGCGCACCGGGGAGCTGTTTTTT. The encoded protein is CASFRLRTGELFF.

The chain is built from TRBV5-1 and TRBJ1-1, with D maybe TRBD1 (5 bases). This CDR3 is built from 14 residues. V dropped 4 bases and J dropped 3 bases, with 13 bases sitting between them. CDR1 and CDR2 (germline): SGHRS, YFSETQ. The CDR3 loop is CASSRLQDDTEAFF. The CDR3 region has the DNA TGCGCCAGCAGCCGTTTACAGGACGACACTGAAGCTTTCTTT.

This rearrangement joins TRBV24-1 to TRBJ2-3; 11 bases are shared with TRBD1. Germline trimming cut 4 bases from V and 4 bases from J; bases unmatched to any gene: 9. CDR1 is KGHDR and CDR2 is SFDVKD in the germline V gene. The CDR3 totals 17 residues. The CDR3 region has the DNA TGTGCCACCAGTGAATCTCCCCGGGACAGGGGGTCAGATACGCAGTATTTT. Protein product: CATSESPRDRGSDTQYF.

V is TRBV2 and J is TRBJ1-1, with TRBD1 matching 12 bases. The germline gives CDR1 SNHLY, CDR2 FYNNEI. The CDR3 spans 15 residues. Unmatched junction bases numbered 6, after V lost 6 bases and J lost 4 bases. CDR3 sequence reads: CASRRDRGLGTEAFF. CDR3 nucleotide sequence: TGTGCCAGCAGAAGGGACAGGGGGCTCGGCACTGAAGCTTTCTTT. The complete variable domain, with remaining parts taken from reference TRBV2 and TRBJ1-1, reads EPEVTQTPSHQVTQMGQEVILRCVPISNHLYFYWYRQILGQKVEFLVSFYNNEISEKSEIFDDQFSVERPDGSNFTLKIRSTKLEDSAMYFCASRRDRGLGTEAFFGQGTRLTVV.

The rearrangement uses TRBV6-5 and TRBJ1-5; D is unclear. Per the germline V gene, CDR1 is MNHEY and CDR2 is SVGAGI. This CDR3 has 14 amino acids. V lost 5 bases and J lost 3, with 11 bases in between. The CDR3 region is CASSTGVYNQPQHF. The CDR3 DNA sequence: TGTGCCAGCAGTACCGGGGTGTACAATCAGCCCCAGCATTTT.

The chain couples TRBV10-3 to TRBJ1-2; perhaps TRBD1 as D (6 bases). V was cut by 10 bases and J by 8 bases, with 11 bases left in between. Looked up from germline, CDR1 is ENHRY and CDR2 is SYGVKD. This CDR3 is 10 amino acids long. The CDR3 reads CATRGGGYTF. In DNA, the CDR3 is TGTGCCACCAGGGGAGGGGGCTACACCTTC.

In its sample, this clone was seen once. The chain has TRBV25-1 and TRBJ1-1, with D unclear. V was cut by 4 bases and J by 5 bases, with 17 bases left in between. This CDR3 has 15 residues. In germline, CDR1 is MGHDK, CDR2 SYGVNS. For the CDR3, the DNA is TGTGCCAGCAGTGCAAGGACCTCACCGGGGACTGAAGCTTTCTTT. Translation: CASSARTSPGTEAFF.

This clone has only one observation. This chain uses TRBV12-3 or TRBV12-4 with TRBJ2-7; a weak D match, TRBD1 (5 bases). This CDR3 comprises 13 residues. Trimming took 6 bases from V and 3 from J, leaving 12 bases between them. Here the CDR3 DNA reads TGTGCCAGCAGAAAAGACAGCATCTACGAGCAGTACTTC. This encodes CASRKDSIYEQYF.

This clone was observed a handful of times. The CDR3 DNA is TGTGCCAGCAGCTCAAAGGACAGAGGGACCGGGGAGCTGTTTTTT. Residues: CASSSKDRGTGELFF. The genes are TRBV7-3 and TRBJ2-2, with D perhaps matching TRBD1 (6 bases). This CDR3 comprises 15 residues. With 4 bases removed from V and 5 bases from J, the gap between germline ends came to 14 bases. The germline V gene has CDR1 SGHTA and CDR2 FQGTGA.

This chain connects TRBV30 to TRBJ2-1; 7 bases fit TRBD2. CDR3 length: 15 amino acids. J gave up 9 bases and V 2 bases, and 13 bases lay outside the gene matches. CDR1 is GTSNPN, CDR2 SVGIG, per germline (reference sequence). For the CDR3, the DNA is TGTGCCTGGAGTAGGAGCGGGGCCCCCTGGGGTGAGCAGTTCTTC. Residues: CAWSRSGAPWGEQFF.

This chain connects TRBV24-1 to TRBJ2-3; 7 nucleotides align to TRBD2. Germline lookup yields CDR1 KGHDR and CDR2 SFDVKD. CDR3 length equals 13 residues. V gave up 9 bases and J gave up 4 bases; unmatched junction bases: 6. This CDR3 reads CATRSGRADTQYF. In nucleotides, the CDR3 is TGTGCCACCCGTAGCGGGCGAGCAGATACGCAGTATTTT.

The chain has TRBV7-9 and TRBJ2-1; 8 bases match TRBD2. This CDR3 is 15 amino acids long. Germline V gives CDR1 SEHNR, CDR2 FQNEAQ (reference sequence). J gave up 0 bases and V 3 bases, and 1 base lay outside the gene matches. The CDR3 loop is CASSFGGDSYNEQFF. CDR3 sequence (DNA): TGTGCCAGCAGCTTCGGGGGGGACTCCTACAATGAGCAGTTCTTC.

The chain carries TRBV7-8 and TRBJ1-2; TRBD1 agrees at 7 bases. V shed 4 bases and J 8 bases; nucleotides not matched to a gene: 7. CDR1 and CDR2 from the germline V gene are SGHVS and FQNEAQ. The CDR3 sequence is 13 residues long. CDR3 loop: CASSSRTGAGYTF. CDR3 sequence (DNA): TGTGCCAGCAGCTCCCGAACAGGGGCCGGCTACACCTTC.

This rearrangement joins TRBV15 to TRBJ1-2; 7 bases are shared with TRBD1. Germline V gene sequence: CDR1 LNHNV, CDR2 YYDKDF (reference sequence). V dropped 5 bases and J dropped 3; count of bases not matched to a gene: 3. The CDR3 consists of 13 residues. CDR3 sequence: CATSGQGDYGYTF. CDR3 DNA sequence: TGTGCCACCAGCGGCCAGGGGGACTATGGCTACACCTTC.

V and J are TRBV7-3 and TRBJ2-5; TRBD2 agrees at 11 bases. V shed 5 bases and J 3 bases; nucleotides not matched to a gene: 8. In germline, CDR1 is SGHTA, CDR2 FQGTGA. The CDR3 spans 16 residues. The CDR3 loop reads CASSPGLADSKETQYF. The DNA of the CDR3 is TGTGCCAGCAGCCCGGGACTAGCGGATTCGAAAGAGACCCAGTACTTC.

V is TRBV5-5 and J is TRBJ2-5; D not resolved. V lost 0 bases, J lost 4 bases, and 10 bases lay in between. In germline, CDR1 is SGHKS, CDR2 YYEKEE (reference sequence). The CDR3 length is 14 residues. Written as DNA, the CDR3 is TGTGCCAGCAGCTTGGGGTCAGTCCTAGAGACCCAGTACTTC. This gives the protein CASSLGSVLETQYF.

The chain combines TRBV5-1 with TRBJ1-1; TRBD1 matches 11 bases. From germline, CDR1 is SGHRS and CDR2 YFSETQ. The J segment lost 0 bases and the V segment lost 4 bases, leaving 17 bases of the junction unmatched. The CDR3 consists of 20 residues. CDR3 bases: TGCGCCAGCAGCACCGGACAGGGGGCGTTCGTGTTCCTCATGAACACTGAAGCTTTCTTT. This gives the protein CASSTGQGAFVFLMNTEAFF.

The rearrangement links TRBV4-2 to TRBJ2-3; D is perhaps TRBD2 (6 bases). V gave up 2 bases and J gave up 6 bases, with 21 bases separating them. Looked up from germline, CDR1 is LGHNA and CDR2 is YNFKEQ. The CDR3 consists of 17 residues. The DNA for the CDR3 is TGTGCCAGCAGCCAAAATCGGGGCGGGGAAGCCCCCGATACGCAGTATTTT. As protein: CASSQNRGGEAPDTQYF.

CDR3: CASSPGQGAGYTF. The CDR3 DNA reads as TGTGCCAGCAGCCCAGGACAGGGGGCTGGCTACACCTTC. The rearrangement links TRBV6-5 to TRBJ1-2, with 11 nucleotides matching TRBD1. The CDR3 totals 13 residues. Germline trimming cut 6 bases from V and 7 bases from J; bases unmatched to any gene: 4. Germline V lookup: CDR1 MNHEY, CDR2 SVGAGI.

The chain carries TRBV11-2 and TRBJ1-1; TRBD1 matches at 8 bases. Germline V CDR1 and CDR2: SGHAT, FQNNGV. This CDR3 contains 13 residues. The V gene end was trimmed by 6 bases and the J gene end by 6 bases; junction bases not matched to a gene: 6. CDR3 region: CASSRTGFAEAFF. The CDR3 DNA reads TGTGCCAGCAGTCGGACAGGGTTCGCTGAAGCTTTCTTT.